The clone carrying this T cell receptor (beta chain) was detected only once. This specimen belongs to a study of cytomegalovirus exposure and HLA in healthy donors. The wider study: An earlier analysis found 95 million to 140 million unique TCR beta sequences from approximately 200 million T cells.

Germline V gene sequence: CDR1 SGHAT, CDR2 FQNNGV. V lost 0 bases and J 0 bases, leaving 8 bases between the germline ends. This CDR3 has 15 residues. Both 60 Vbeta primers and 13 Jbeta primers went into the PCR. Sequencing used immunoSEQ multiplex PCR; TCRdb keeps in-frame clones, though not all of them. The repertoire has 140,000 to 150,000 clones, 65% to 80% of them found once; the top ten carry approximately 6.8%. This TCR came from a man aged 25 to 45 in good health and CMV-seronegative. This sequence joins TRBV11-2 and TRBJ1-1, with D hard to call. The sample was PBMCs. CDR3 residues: CASSLELKLNTEAFF. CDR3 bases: TGTGCCAGCAGCTTAGAGCTGAAGCTGAACACTGAAGCTTTCTTT.